The 28 T cell receptor beta chains reported below all come from one sample, sequenced in a study of radiation and T cells in renal cell carcinoma. Clones were read by immunoSEQ multiplex PCR, and TCRdb kept only the in-frame ones, dropping some. The profile shows 75,000 to 90,000 clones, roughly nine tenths of them singletons. This sample's time point: blood 4 weeks post-SBRT, at nephrectomy. The treatment here: 15 Gy SBRT to primary tumor, nephrectomy 4 weeks later. The sequenced sample was blood, obtained from a patient whose treatment included radiotherapy and nephrectomy. The origin of the receptors is a woman in her sixties or seventies with renal cell carcinoma.

The chain couples TRBV11-2 to TRBJ1-1, with D possibly matching TRBD1 (6 bases). The CDR3 consists of 14 residues. In germline, CDR1 is SGHAT, CDR2 FQNNGV. Trimming cost V 5 bases and J 11 bases, with 21 bases left between them. DNA for the CDR3: TGTGCCAGCAGCCCCGGGACACCCCCGGTCGTGGCTTTCTTT. As protein: CASSPGTPPVVAFF.

The chain combines TRBV18 with TRBJ2-5; either TRBD1 or TRBD2 may fit D (5 bases each). There are 11 residues in the CDR3. Germline CDR1 reads KGHSH; CDR2 reads LQKENI. V gave up 6 bases and J gave up 5 bases, with 7 bases separating them. In DNA form, the CDR3 reads TGTGCCAGCTCCCGGGACGAGACCCAGTACTTC. Its protein is CASSRDETQYF.

This chain uses TRBV5-4 with TRBJ2-2; maybe TRBD2 (7 bases). The germline V and J ends were trimmed by 4 bases and 6 bases, with 22 bases remaining between them. Looked up from germline, CDR1 is SGHNT and CDR2 is YYREEE (reference sequence). CDR3 length: 17 residues. The CDR3 DNA is TGTGCCAGCAGCCCCGCGGCTTTTGGGGGGGCTTCCGGGGAGCTGTTTTTT. It yields the protein CASSPAAFGGASGELFF.

The V and J genes are TRBV19 and TRBJ2-3; TRBD2 aligns across 7 bases. In germline, CDR1 is LNHDA, CDR2 SQIVND (reference sequence). J lost 4 bases, V lost 7 bases, and 5 bases had no gene match. The length of the CDR3 is 13 residues. CDR3 sequence reads: CASTGRGADTQYF. The CDR3 coding sequence is TGTGCCAGTACGGGCCGGGGGGCAGATACGCAGTATTTT.

This chain joins TRBV30 and TRBJ2-5, with D unclear. Germline loops: CDR1 GTSNPN, CDR2 SVGIG (reference sequence). This CDR3 comprises 11 residues. V was clipped by 5 bases and J by 2 bases, with 6 bases between them. CDR3 DNA sequence: TGTGCCTGGGACTTTCAAGAGACCCAGTACTTC. Its protein is CAWDFQETQYF.

The rearrangement joins TRBV5-1 to TRBJ2-5, with TRBD2 matching over 12 bases. The CDR3 has 16 residues. V was clipped by 4 bases and J by 5 bases; unmatched bases: 9. Germline loops: CDR1 SGHRS, CDR2 YFSETQ. CDR3 sequence (DNA): TGCGCCAGCAGCCTTGGACTAGCGGGGTCTCTGGAGACCCAGTACTTC. It is translated as CASSLGLAGSLETQYF.

The V and J genes are TRBV30 and TRBJ1-5; possible D gene TRBD1, 5 bases. CDR3 length: 12 amino acids. CDR1 is GTSNPN and CDR2 is SVGIG in the germline V gene (reference sequence). V lost 2 bases and J 7 bases, leaving 9 bases between the germline ends. As DNA, the CDR3 is TGTGCCTGGAGTTTCAGGGAACAGCCCCAGCATTTT. The encoded protein is CAWSFREQPQHF.

V usage is TRBV30 and J usage is TRBJ2-5; 10 nucleotides align to TRBD2. Germline V gene data show CDR1 as GTSNPN and CDR2 as SVGIG (reference sequence). The CDR3 length is 16 residues. V lost 1 base, J lost 4 bases, and 9 bases stayed unmatched. CDR3 sequence reads: CAWSGRAGGPGETQYF. The CDR3 coding sequence is TGTGCCTGGAGTGGAAGAGCGGGGGGGCCGGGAGAGACCCAGTACTTC.

The chain joins TRBV9 to TRBJ1-3; 7 bases are shared with TRBD1. The V gene's germline CDR1 is SGDLS and CDR2 YYNGEE. With 3 bases clipped from V and 4 bases from J, the junction kept 4 bases outside the gene matches. This CDR3 region has 14 residues. CDR3 nucleotide sequence: TGTGCCAGCAGCGCACAGGGACAGGGAAACACCATATATTTT. Protein product: CASSAQGQGNTIYF. The complete variable domain, with remaining parts taken from reference TRBV9 and TRBJ1-3, reads DSGVTQTPKHLITATGQRVTLRCSPRSGDLSVYWYQQSLDQGLQFLIQYYNGEERAKGNILERFSAQQFPDLHSELNLSSLELGDSALYFCASSAQGQGNTIYFGEGSWLTVV.

The chain couples TRBV5-4 to TRBJ2-3, with TRBD2 identical over 12 bases. V lost 0 bases, J lost 5 bases, and 7 bases stayed unmatched. Germline values: CDR1 SGHNT, CDR2 YYREEE (reference sequence). The CDR3 covers 17 residues. The CDR3 DNA reads as TGTGCCAGCAGCTTGGGACTAGCGGGGGCCGTTAGAGATACGCAGTATTTT. The encoded protein is CASSLGLAGAVRDTQYF.

The genes are TRBV7-2 and TRBJ1-1; D is perhaps TRBD1 (5 bases). Trimming stripped 1 base from V and 6 bases from J, with 12 bases between. The CDR3 has 14 amino acids. Germline CDR1 and CDR2: SGHTA and FQGNSA. CDR3: CASSLGPVGAEAFF. CDR3 sequence (DNA): TGTGCCAGCAGCTTAGGACCTGTGGGGGCTGAAGCTTTCTTT.

J is TRBJ2-6 and V is TRBV28; 10 bases fit TRBD1. Germline loops: CDR1 MDHEN, CDR2 SYDVKM. The length of the CDR3 is 19 residues. Germline trimming cut 5 bases from V and 0 bases from J; bases unmatched to any gene: 10. The CDR3 is CASSLPRTGGSSGANVLTF. In DNA, the CDR3 is TGTGCCAGCAGTCTGCCCCGGACAGGGGGTAGCTCTGGGGCCAACGTCCTGACTTTC.

The chain combines TRBV29-1 with TRBJ2-7, with D possibly being TRBD2 (6 bases). Germline V gene lookup returns CDR1 SQVTM and CDR2 ANQGSEA. The germline V and J ends were trimmed by 8 bases and 7 bases, with 18 bases remaining between them. The CDR3 contains 12 residues. The CDR3 is CSSDGLGGEQYF. As DNA, the CDR3 is TGCAGCTCCGACGGTCTGGGAGGTGAGCAGTACTTC.

In DNA, the CDR3 is TGTGCCAGCAGCCTTACAGGGAACTACTATGGCTACACCTTC. Amino acid sequence: CASSLTGNYYGYTF. The V gene is TRBV6-6, the J gene TRBJ1-2, with D possibly TRBD1 on 6 matching bases. CDR1 MNHNY and CDR2 SVGAGI come from the germline V gene (reference sequence). The CDR3 consists of 14 residues. Trimming shortened V by 6 bases and J by 3 bases, and 14 bases separated the two germline ends.

This sequence joins TRBV28 and TRBJ1-1, with no clear D. The V gene lost 5 bases and the J gene lost 3 bases, with 7 bases spanning the gap. The germline gives CDR1 MDHEN, CDR2 SYDVKM. CDR3 length: 12 residues. The DNA of the CDR3 is TGTGCCAGCAGTCCCGGGGACACTGAAGCTTTCTTT. Translated, it gives CASSPGDTEAFF.

This clone was seen just once. The chain couples TRBV4-3 to TRBJ2-2; D remains ambiguous. The CDR3 runs 16 residues. CDR1 is LGHNA, CDR2 YSLEER, per germline. V gave up 0 bases and J gave up 2 bases, with 10 bases separating them. CDR3 bases: TGCGCCAGCAGCCAAGATCGGGCCAGTAACACCGGGGAGCTGTTTTTT. Protein product: CASSQDRASNTGELFF.

The genes are TRBV20-1 and TRBJ2-5; TRBD2 is a possible D gene (5 bases). Trimming took 7 bases from V and 3 from J, leaving 9 bases between them. The CDR3 runs to 11 residues. Looked up from germline, CDR1 is DFQATT and CDR2 is SNEGSKA (reference sequence). In nucleotides, the CDR3 is TGCAGTGGTGTCGGGGAAGAGACCCAGTACTTC. It codes for CSGVGEETQYF.

This chain joins TRBV27 and TRBJ1-2, with 7 bases identical to TRBD1. V was pared by 5 bases and J by 4 bases, with 10 bases of the junction left unmatched. CDR3 size: 15 residues. Germline V gene sequence: CDR1 MNHEY, CDR2 SMNVEV (reference sequence). The CDR3: CASSTTRTGAYGYTF. In DNA form, the CDR3 reads TGTGCCAGCAGTACCACTCGGACAGGAGCCTATGGCTACACCTTC.

This clone showed up just once. This chain links TRBV7-2 with TRBJ2-7; 7 bases are shared with TRBD1. From germline, CDR1 is SGHTA and CDR2 FQGNSA. This CDR3 has 13 residues. V lost 5 bases and J lost 6; bases outside the gene matches: 7. The DNA for the CDR3 is TGTGCCAGCAGCCCCGGCCCAGGGGGCGAGCAGTACTTC. Translating it yields CASSPGPGGEQYF.

The chain recombines TRBV5-1 with TRBJ2-5, with 13 bases matching TRBD2. CDR3 length: 17 residues. Trimming cost V 6 bases and J 0 bases; bases outside gene matches: 8. Germline values: CDR1 SGHRS, CDR2 YFSETQ. In nucleotides, the CDR3 is TGCGCCAGCACGATCGGACTAGCGGGGGTGTACCAAGAGACCCAGTACTTC. Translated: CASTIGLAGVYQETQYF. Combining the CDR3 with reference TRBV5-1 and TRBJ2-5 gives the whole variable domain KAGVTQTPRYLIKTRGQQVTLSCSPISGHRSVSWYQQTPGQGLQFLFEYFSETQRNKGNFPGRFSGRQFSNSRSEMNVSTLELGDSALYLCASTIGLAGVYQETQYFGPGTRLLVL.

V usage is TRBV4-2 and J usage is TRBJ2-7; no firm D call. Looked up from germline, CDR1 is LGHNA and CDR2 is YNFKEQ. This CDR3 region has 15 residues. V lost 0 bases, J lost 0 bases, and 9 bases lay in between. In nucleotides, the CDR3 is TGTGCCAGCAGCCAAGATGGGTGGCTCTCCTACGAGCAGTACTTC. It is translated as CASSQDGWLSYEQYF.

The CDR3 DNA sequence: TGTGCCAGCAGTCTAAAGAGGGGAACTAATGAAAAACTGTTTTTT. It codes for CASSLKRGTNEKLFF. The chain employs TRBV7-9 and TRBJ1-4, with TRBD1 as a possible D gene (5 bases). The CDR3 has 15 residues. The V end was cut by 6 bases, the J end by 1 base, with 12 bases between. CDR1 is SEHNR, CDR2 FQNEAQ, per germline (reference sequence).

The chain joins TRBV5-1 to TRBJ2-5; D is possibly TRBD2 (5 bases). V was clipped by 1 base and J by 5 bases, with 12 bases between them. This CDR3 is built from 14 residues. Germline-derived CDR1 and CDR2 are SGHRS and YFSETQ. The chain's CDR3 is CASSLYGESETQYF. DNA for the CDR3: TGCGCCAGCAGCTTGTACGGGGAGTCGGAGACCCAGTACTTC.

The chain combines TRBV7-2 with TRBJ2-5, with 7 bases lining up with TRBD1. J lost 5 bases, V lost 7 bases, and 13 bases had no gene match. The CDR3 has 15 residues. Germline V gene lookup returns CDR1 SGHTA and CDR2 FQGNSA. DNA for the CDR3: TGTGCCAGCATGCAGGGACAGATCGGGCCCGAGACCCAGTACTTC. This encodes CASMQGQIGPETQYF. Using reference TRBV7-2 and TRBJ2-5 for the parts outside the CDR3, the full variable domain is GAGVSQSPSNKVTEKGKDVELRCDPISGHTALYWYRQSLGQGLEFLIYFQGNSAPDKSGLPSDRFSAERTGGSVSTLTIQRTQQEDSAVYLCASMQGQIGPETQYFGPGTRLLVL.

The rearrangement links TRBV10-3 to TRBJ1-2; possible D gene TRBD1, 5 bases. The germline CDR1 and CDR2 sequences are ENHRY and SYGVKD. The CDR3 contains 15 residues. The V end was cut by 0 bases, the J end by 4 bases, with 12 bases between. CDR3 nucleotides: TGTGCCATCAGTGAGTCAGTCGGGGGGGGCTATGGCTACACCTTC. Its translation: CAISESVGGGYGYTF.

The chain has TRBV9 and TRBJ2-1; TRBD2 matches at 11 bases. This CDR3 is built from 19 residues. From germline, CDR1 is SGDLS and CDR2 YYNGEE. Trimming took 0 bases from V and 3 from J; bases not matched to a gene: 11. CDR3 protein: CASSVAIPFLAGGYNEQFF. DNA for the CDR3: TGTGCCAGCAGCGTAGCGATCCCTTTCCTAGCGGGGGGCTACAATGAGCAGTTCTTC. Full variable domain (rest looked up from reference TRBV9 and TRBJ2-1): DSGVTQTPKHLITATGQRVTLRCSPRSGDLSVYWYQQSLDQGLQFLIQYYNGEERAKGNILERFSAQQFPDLHSELNLSSLELGDSALYFCASSVAIPFLAGGYNEQFFGPGTRLTVL.

CDR3 nucleotides: TGTGCCAGCAACAGGTTCACTGAAGCTTTCTTT. Protein product: CASNRFTEAFF. The rearrangement uses TRBV2 and TRBJ1-1; tentatively, D is TRBD1 (5 bases). Germline V gene lookup returns CDR1 SNHLY and CDR2 FYNNEI. The V end was cut by 7 bases, the J end by 4 bases, with 7 bases between. This CDR3 has 11 residues.

The chain employs TRBV19 and TRBJ2-3; 7 bases are a match to TRBD1. The CDR3 length is 15 residues. CDR1 LNHDA and CDR2 SQIVND come from the germline V gene (reference sequence). V was pared by 7 bases and J by 0 bases, with 7 bases of the junction left unmatched. CDR3 loop: CASKRTGISTDTQYF. As DNA, the CDR3 is TGTGCCAGTAAGAGGACAGGAATTAGCACAGATACGCAGTATTTT.